This T cell receptor (beta chain) was found in a study of shared clonotypes between healthy human individuals. This clone came up once. Sequencing used immunoSEQ multiplex PCR; TCRdb keeps in-frame clones, though not all of them. Among under 650,000 clones listed, about 96% were seen once. Germline V gene lookup returns CDR1 MGHDK and CDR2 SYGVNS. The CDR3 has 15 amino acids. V lost 1 base, J lost 4 bases, and 11 bases lay in between. Sequenced sample: naive CD4+ T cells sorted from blood. Subset described: CD45RA+ positively selected. This clonotype was sampled from a woman in her 30s in good health. This rearrangement joins TRBV25-1 to TRBJ1-3; D call uncertain. The CDR3 sequence is CASSESGGGGNTIYF. The DNA of the CDR3 is TGTGCCAGCAGTGAATCCGGAGGAGGCGGAAACACCATATATTTT.